A selection of T cell receptor beta chains follows, all from one sample in a study of early T cells in non-severe SARS-CoV-2 infection. MiXCR was run by TCRdb on the 5' RACE reads, yielding one entry per CDR3 protein. The profile shows some 80,000 distinct CDR3 sequences, 5% of them singletons. This specimen consisted of whole blood, obtained at baseline. The source of these receptors is an adult who was a healthcare worker with PCR-confirmed SARS-CoV-2 infection or an uninfected control (not recorded which). CDR3s include the opening cysteine and the closing phenylalanine or tryptophan. Fields, in order: D gene, V gene, clone size, J gene, CDR3 protein, CDR3 DNA. A D gene is named only where the DNA matches it firmly. The size entry is marked missing in some rows and otherwise reads once, few, many or a size class.

>-|TRBV5-1|-|TRBJ1-4
CASSLDGKKLFF
TGCGCCAGCAGCTTGGACGGTAAAAAACTGTTTTTT
>TRBD2|TRBV5-1|-|TRBJ2-5
CASSLRTSGRGTQETQYF
TGCGCCAGCAGCTTAAGGACTAGCGGGAGGGGAACGCAAGAGACCCAGTACTTC
>-|TRBV28|few|TRBJ2-7
CASSSGRLSYEQYF
TGTGCCAGCAGTAGCGGGCGACTCTCCTACGAGCAGTACTTC
>-|TRBV6-1|many|TRBJ1-6
CASSGLVGDSPLHF
TGTGCCAGCAGTGGTTTGGTGGGGGATTCACCCCTCCACTTT
>-|TRBV6-6|-|TRBJ1-1
CASSYEGENTEAFF
TGTGCCAGCAGTTATGAGGGGGAAAACACTGAAGCTTTCTTT
>TRBD1|TRBV27|many|TRBJ2-7
CASSNQPPGTGEQYF
TGTGCCAGCAGCAACCAACCTCCGGGGACAGGCGAGCAGTACTTC
>TRBD1|TRBV15|few|TRBJ2-7
CATSREQGINEQYF
TGTGCCACCAGCAGGGAACAGGGGATCAACGAGCAGTACTTC
>-|TRBV5-1|many|TRBJ2-7
CASSLDRQTFYEQYF
TGCGCCAGCAGCTTGGATCGCCAGACTTTCTACGAGCAGTACTTC
>-|TRBV21-1|few|TRBJ1-1
CASSTGRVYGEAFF
TGTGCCAGCAGCACCGGCAGGGTATATGGTGAAGCTTTCTTT
>TRBD1|TRBV2|few|TRBJ1-5
CASSPIGQGSEAQHF
TGTGCCAGCAGTCCAATCGGACAGGGTTCGGAGGCCCAGCATTTT
>-|TRBV19|-|TRBJ1-3
CASSIARLGNTIYF
TGTGCCAGTAGTATAGCACGCCTCGGAAACACCATATATTTT
>TRBD2|TRBV7-6|few|TRBJ2-2
CASSLGLAGASGELFF
TGTGCCAGCAGCCTAGGACTAGCGGGAGCCTCCGGGGAGCTGTTTTTT
>TRBD2|TRBV28|many|TRBJ2-1
CASSLFIAGGTYNEQFF
TGTGCCAGCAGTTTATTTATAGCGGGAGGAACCTACAATGAGCAGTTCTTC
>TRBD2|TRBV20-1|many|TRBJ2-5
CSAGPWEGGPDQETQYF
TGCAGTGCTGGACCGTGGGAGGGAGGGCCCGACCAAGAGACCCAGTACTTC
>-|TRBV5-1|-|TRBJ1-1
CASSNVLEGESEAFF
TGCGCCAGCAGCAACGTCCTTGAAGGGGAGAGTGAAGCTTTCTTT
>-|TRBV7-2|few|TRBJ2-1
CASSLGLFYNEQFF
TGTGCCAGCAGCTTAGGACTATTTTACAATGAGCAGTTCTTC
>-|TRBV7-6|many|TRBJ1-1
CASSLGQPPREAFF
TGTGCCAGCAGCCTCGGACAGCCCCCAAGGGAAGCTTTCTTT
>-|TRBV19|many|TRBJ2-3
CASTKSGRTDTQYF
TGTGCCAGTACCAAGAGCGGACGCACAGATACGCAGTATTTT
>-|TRBV18|many|TRBJ2-5
CASSPPDRGQETQYF
TGTGCCAGCTCACCACCGGACCGGGGCCAAGAGACCCAGTACTTC
>-|TRBV27|many|TRBJ1-2
CASSLRTNYGYTF
TGTGCCAGCAGTTTAAGGACCAACTATGGCTACACCTTC
>-|TRBV12-3/TRBV12-4|-|TRBJ2-3
CASSLVIANSGTDTQYF
TGTGCCAGCAGTTTAGTCATTGCAAATTCGGGCACAGATACGCAGTATTTT
>TRBD1|TRBV7-9|many|TRBJ1-6
CASSSGTADNSPLHF
TGTGCCAGCAGCTCGGGGACAGCGGATAATTCACCCCTCCACTTT
>TRBD1|TRBV12-3/TRBV12-4|many|TRBJ2-4
CASRGQGGTKNIQYF
TGTGCCAGCAGGGGACAGGGAGGCACCAAAAACATTCAGTACTTC
>-|TRBV7-9|many|TRBJ2-5
CASSLDYGGETQYF
TGTGCCAGCAGCTTAGATTACGGAGGGGAGACCCAGTACTTC